The rows below give T cell receptor beta chains drawn from one sample of a study of high-grade serous ovarian cancer treatment subgroups. The repertoire was sequenced with immunoSEQ multiplex PCR; TCRdb's copy has only in-frame clones and lacks some. The sample carries around 12,000 clones, 83% recorded once. The sequenced sample consisted of tumor tissue. These receptors were obtained from a human donor with high-grade serous ovarian cancer. The CDR3 runs from the conserved cysteine through the conserved F or W. A D gene is named only where the DNA matches it firmly. Clone size is not always given. Where it is, it says once, few, many or a class for expanded clones.

j_call d_call v_call clone_size cdr3_aa cdr3_nt
TRBJ1-3 - TRBV2 once CATLDSRSSGNTIYF TGTGCCACCCTCGACTCCCGCTCCTCTGGAAACACCATATATTTT
TRBJ2-7 - TRBV28 - CASVGAPTYEQYF TGTGCCAGCGTGGGGGCGCCTACCTACGAGCAGTACTTC
TRBJ2-2 TRBD2 TRBV30 - CAWSSGGAGELFF TGTGCCTGGAGTTCCGGGGGGGCCGGGGAGCTGTTTTTT
TRBJ2-5 - TRBV7-9 - CASSLRSIGGETQYF TGTGCCAGCAGCTTACGGTCCATCGGCGGGGAGACCCAGTACTTC
TRBJ1-6 TRBD1 TRBV28 - CASRNRGPNNSPLHF TGTGCCAGCCGGAACAGGGGACCCAATAATTCACCCCTCCACTTT
TRBJ2-5 - TRBV14 - CASSGSLAPETQYF TGTGCCAGCAGCGGTTCGCTTGCCCCAGAGACCCAGTACTTC
TRBJ1-6 - TRBV7-2 - CASSFSGSPLHF TGTGCCAGCAGCTTCTCTGGGTCACCCCTCCACTTT
TRBJ1-6 - TRBV6-6 - CASSSPSELNSPLHF TGTGCCAGCAGTTCCCCCTCCGAGCTTAATTCACCCCTCCACTTT
TRBJ2-1 - TRBV9 - CASSVGPLNNEQFF TGTGCCAGCAGCGTAGGTCCGTTGAACAATGAGCAGTTCTTC
TRBJ2-7 - TRBV28 - CAAQTGEEQYF TGTGCAGCCCAAACGGGAGAGGAGCAGTACTTC
TRBJ1-4 TRBD1 TRBV7-9 - CASSHGQGETEKLFF TGTGCCAGCAGTCATGGACAGGGGGAGACTGAAAAACTGTTTTTT
TRBJ1-5 - TRBV6-1 - CASSGGGIQPQHF TGTGCCAGCAGTGGGGGGGGGATTCAGCCCCAGCATTTT
TRBJ2-1 TRBD2 TRBV7-2 - CASSLEVLAGGSEQFF TGTGCCAGCAGCTTAGAGGTCCTAGCGGGAGGGAGCGAGCAGTTCTTC
TRBJ2-1 - TRBV11-3 - CASSLGPLNEQFF TGTGCCAGCAGCTTAGGACCTCTCAATGAGCAGTTCTTC
TRBJ2-1 - TRBV29-1 - CSSTGAAGNEQFF TGCAGCAGCACTGGGGCGGCGGGCAATGAGCAGTTCTTC
TRBJ2-5 - TRBV7-9 - CASSHRDPPWETQYF TGTGCCAGCAGCCACAGGGACCCGCCCTGGGAGACCCAGTACTTC
TRBJ2-5 - TRBV5-6 once CASSLVVGAETQYF TGTGCCAGCAGCTTGGTCGTGGGAGCCGAGACCCAGTACTTC
TRBJ2-3 - TRBV4-1 - CASSQERPPTDTQYF TGCGCCAGCAGCCAAGAACGTCCTCCCACAGATACGCAGTATTTT
TRBJ2-2 - TRBV9 - CASSPTSSGELFF TGTGCCAGCAGCCCGACTAGTTCCGGGGAGCTGTTTTTT
TRBJ2-1 - TRBV9 - CASSVTPGVVEQFF TGTGCCAGCAGCGTAACTCCGGGAGTGGTTGAGCAGTTCTTC
TRBJ2-3 TRBD1 TRBV27 once CASSSLKGTQGTNTQYF TGTGCCAGCAGTTCTCTAAAGGGGACACAGGGGACCAATACGCAGTATTTT
TRBJ2-3 TRBD2 TRBV10-3 once CATQSVAAGVDTDTQYF TGTGCCACCCAGAGTGTGGCGGCGGGAGTCGACACAGATACGCAGTATTTT
TRBJ2-5 - TRBV15 once CATSSWKMETQYF TGTGCCACCAGCAGTTGGAAAATGGAGACCCAGTACTTC
TRBJ1-4 TRBD1 TRBV5-1 - CASSLDRGVANEKLFF TGCGCCAGCAGCTTGGACAGGGGCGTAGCTAATGAAAAACTGTTTTTT
TRBJ1-2 - TRBV18 - CASSPRAPTGGVTPFYGYTF TGTGCCAGCTCACCACGGGCACCAACGGGGGGGGTCACCCCGTTCTATGGCTACACCTTC
TRBJ1-3 TRBD1 TRBV19 - CASQRTGGTGGSGNTIYF TGTGCCAGCCAGAGGACAGGAGGGACAGGGGGCTCTGGAAACACCATATATTTT
TRBJ2-1 - TRBV4-2 - CASSQDHSELAGYNEQFF TGTGCCAGCAGCCAAGATCACTCGGAACTTGCTGGGTACAATGAGCAGTTCTTC
TRBJ2-3 - TRBV2 - CASSVGVGSTDTQYF TGTGCCAGCAGTGTTGGTGTTGGCAGCACAGATACGCAGTATTTT
TRBJ1-3 - TRBV29-1 - CSVTKSSGNTIYF TGCAGCGTAACAAAGAGCTCTGGAAACACCATATATTTT
TRBJ2-2 TRBD2 TRBV18 - CASSQKLGSGSTGELFF TGTGCCAGCTCACAAAAACTAGGTAGCGGGAGCACCGGGGAGCTGTTTTTT
TRBJ2-1 - TRBV28 - CASSLNNEQFF TGTGCCAGCAGTCTAAACAATGAGCAGTTCTTC
TRBJ2-4 - TRBV19 - CAASRDSDLAKNIQYF TGTGCCGCCTCCCGGGACTCCGACCTAGCCAAAAACATTCAGTACTTC
TRBJ2-5 - TRBV29-1 - CSARVLVQETQYF TGCAGCGCCCGAGTGCTGGTACAAGAGACCCAGTACTTC
TRBJ2-5 - TRBV27 - CASSFTRLETQYF TGTGCCAGCAGTTTTACCAGACTGGAGACCCAGTACTTC
TRBJ2-1 TRBD2 TRBV5-4 - CASSVTSGRYNEQFF TGTGCCAGCAGCGTGACTAGCGGGAGGTACAATGAGCAGTTCTTC
TRBJ1-4 TRBD1 TRBV7-9 - CASSLLGGEGEKLFF TGTGCCAGCAGCTTATTAGGGGGCGAAGGAGAAAAACTGTTTTTT
TRBJ1-3 - TRBV28 once CASRVGRNTIYF TGTGCCAGCAGGGTCGGACGAAACACCATATATTTT
TRBJ1-3 - TRBV28 few CASSSQVRLGHTIYF TGTGCCAGCAGTTCTCAAGTAAGGTTGGGACACACCATATATTTT
TRBJ1-1 - TRBV27 - CASSFRAGSTEAFF TGTGCCAGCAGTTTTCGCGCTGGGAGCACTGAAGCTTTCTTT
TRBJ1-4 - TRBV28 few CASSLSLQATNEKLFF TGTGCCAGCAGTTTAAGTCTCCAGGCAACTAATGAAAAACTGTTTTTT
TRBJ2-5 - TRBV5-6 few CASRGGPSGTQYF TGTGCCAGCAGGGGGGGGCCCTCGGGGACCCAGTACTTC
TRBJ1-4 - TRBV19 once CASNAGAGSEKLFF TGTGCCAGCAACGCGGGGGCTGGAAGTGAAAAACTGTTTTTT
TRBJ1-6 - TRBV25-1 - CASSESPSSYSPLHF TGTGCCAGCAGTGAATCTCCTTCCTCCTATTCACCCCTCCACTTT
TRBJ2-5 - TRBV28 - CASSLSGTQYF TGTGCCAGCAGTTTGAGCGGGACCCAGTACTTC
TRBJ2-5 TRBD2 TRBV5-5 - CASILLGLAGETQYF TGTGCCAGCATTTTGTTGGGACTAGCCGGAGAGACCCAGTACTTC
TRBJ2-1 - TRBV4-1 - CASSQRKDSYNEQFF TGCGCCAGCAGCCAGCGAAAAGACTCCTACAATGAGCAGTTCTTC
TRBJ1-1 - TRBV27 - CASSVGTEAFF TGTGCCAGCAGTGTGGGGACTGAAGCTTTCTTT
TRBJ2-5 - TRBV30 - CAWNPIQREETQYF TGTGCCTGGAACCCAATCCAGCGTGAGGAGACCCAGTACTTC
TRBJ2-2 - TRBV5-1 - CASSFTGTPNTGELFF TGCGCCAGCAGCTTTACCGGGACCCCGAACACCGGGGAGCTGTTTTTT
TRBJ2-3 - TRBV19 - CASTRDTSTDTQYF TGTGCCAGTACGAGGGATACTAGCACAGATACGCAGTATTTT
TRBJ1-5 - TRBV10-2 - CASSLQGGQPQHF TGCGCCAGCAGTTTACAGGGTGGCCAGCCCCAGCATTTT
TRBJ2-5 - TRBV29-1 - CSVEDGRTEQETQYF TGCAGCGTTGAAGATGGAAGGACAGAGCAAGAGACCCAGTACTTC
TRBJ1-2 TRBD1 TRBV2 - CASSAGQVLYGYTF TGTGCCAGCAGTGCAGGACAGGTACTCTATGGCTACACCTTC
TRBJ2-2 - TRBV4-1 - CASRSPDSNTGELFF TGCGCCAGCAGGAGTCCGGACTCGAACACCGGGGAGCTGTTTTTT